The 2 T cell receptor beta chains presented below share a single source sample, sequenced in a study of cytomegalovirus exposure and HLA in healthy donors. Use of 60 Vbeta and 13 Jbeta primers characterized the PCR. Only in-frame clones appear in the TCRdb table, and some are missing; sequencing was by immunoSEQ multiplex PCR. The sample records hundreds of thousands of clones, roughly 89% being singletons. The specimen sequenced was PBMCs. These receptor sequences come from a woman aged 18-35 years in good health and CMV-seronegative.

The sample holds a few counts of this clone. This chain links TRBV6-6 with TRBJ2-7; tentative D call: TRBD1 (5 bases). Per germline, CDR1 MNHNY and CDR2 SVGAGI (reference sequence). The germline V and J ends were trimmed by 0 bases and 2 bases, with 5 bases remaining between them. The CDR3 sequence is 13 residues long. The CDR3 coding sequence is TGTGCCAGCAGTTACTCGGACACCTACGAGCAGTACTTC. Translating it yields CASSYSDTYEQYF.

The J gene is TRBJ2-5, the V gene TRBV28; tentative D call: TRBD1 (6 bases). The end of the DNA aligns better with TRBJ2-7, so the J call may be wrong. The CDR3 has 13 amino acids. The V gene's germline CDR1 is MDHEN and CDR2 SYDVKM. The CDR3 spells CASSLEDSYEQYF. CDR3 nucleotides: TGTGCCAGCAGTTTAGAGGACAGCTACGAGCAGTACTTC.